This TCR beta chain was sequenced in a study of CD8 T cells in ankylosing spondylitis (dated 2017 in TCRdb). In the study overall: To find TCR variants linked to disease, the study profiled T cell receptor beta repertoires in ankylosing spondylitis patients and healthy donors. The whole study cohort included some 100 healthy donors and roughly 24 ankylosing spondylitis patients. Samples of peripheral blood were taken, and for ankylosing spondylitis patients, synovial fluid was collected as well.

Overall study results and their limits: Significant enrichment of the disease-linked clones was reported in matched synovial fluid samples from ankylosing spondylitis patients. The disease-linked clones had a CD8+ phenotype and were found at relatively low frequencies in peripheral blood. Blood from ankylosing spondylitis patients appeared to be characterized by a TCR beta motif composed of about eight highly homologous amino acid variants. Some of the motif variants had been reported before in the synovial fluid and blood of reactive arthritis patients, a finding that suggests common disease-initiation mechanisms.

A distance of 16 bases separates the germline ends of V and J, which lose 5 bases and 5 bases respectively. Spanning cysteine to phenylalanine, the CDR3 consists of 14 amino acids. The DNA shown is the 42-base CDR3, in frame from base 1. The germline V gene (reference sequence) gives CDR1 as SEHNR and CDR2 as FQNEAQ. Sequencing took place on an Illumina HiSeq 2500. TCR beta libraries were prepared by quantitative 5'-RACE with molecular barcodes. In the original analysis: A new computational method, built on a probabilistic model of VDJ rearrangement, was used to identify disease-linked TCR variants. The raw public reads went through TCRdb reprocessing: fastp at Q25, MiXCR clone calling, in-frame beta chains kept. Identical CDR3 proteins give one entry, which carries the most common genes and DNA. TCRdb's processing, not the authors' own work, is the source of the V and J calls. The sample records some 220,000 distinct CDR3 sequences, 8% to 9% of which are singletons. The top ten clonotypes cover around 5.1% of the sample.

The table lists this clonotype with many counts. Its antigen is not yet known. No much larger clone exists at a distance of one base, and base qualities are not known. This receptor was identified in a female donor with ankylosing spondylitis or in good health (not recorded which). In this chain, TRBV7-9 is recombined with TRBJ2-7; TRBD2 might be the D gene, on 5 matching bases. Sequencing used blood, either unsorted or a sorted T cell fraction (not recorded which). The CDR3 amino acid sequence is: CASSDRSGGHEQYF. The sequenced DNA is TGTGCCAGCAGCGATCGAAGTGGAGGCCACGAGCAGTACTTC.